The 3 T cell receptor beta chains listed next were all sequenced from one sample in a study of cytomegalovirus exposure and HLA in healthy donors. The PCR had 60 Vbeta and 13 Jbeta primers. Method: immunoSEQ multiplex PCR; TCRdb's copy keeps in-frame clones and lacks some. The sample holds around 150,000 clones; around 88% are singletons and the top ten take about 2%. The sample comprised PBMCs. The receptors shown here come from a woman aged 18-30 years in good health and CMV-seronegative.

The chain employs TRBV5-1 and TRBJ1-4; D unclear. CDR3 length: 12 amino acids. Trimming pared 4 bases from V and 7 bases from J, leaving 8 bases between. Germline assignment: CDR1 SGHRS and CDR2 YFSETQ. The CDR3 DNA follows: TGCGCCAGCAGCGAGCGACGTGAAAAACTGTTTTTT. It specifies CASSERREKLFF.

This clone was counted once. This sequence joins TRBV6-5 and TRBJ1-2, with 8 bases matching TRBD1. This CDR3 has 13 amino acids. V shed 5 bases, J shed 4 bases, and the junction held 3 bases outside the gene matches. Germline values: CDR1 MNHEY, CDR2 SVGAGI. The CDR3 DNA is TGTGCCAGCAGTACGGGACAGGTCTATGGCTACACCTTC. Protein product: CASSTGQVYGYTF.

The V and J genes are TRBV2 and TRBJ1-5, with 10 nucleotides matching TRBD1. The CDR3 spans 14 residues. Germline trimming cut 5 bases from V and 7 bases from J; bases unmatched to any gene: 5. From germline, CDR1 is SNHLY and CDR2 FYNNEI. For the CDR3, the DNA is TGTGCCAGCAGTACCGGGACAGGGGCCCAGCCCCAGCATTTT. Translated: CASSTGTGAQPQHF.